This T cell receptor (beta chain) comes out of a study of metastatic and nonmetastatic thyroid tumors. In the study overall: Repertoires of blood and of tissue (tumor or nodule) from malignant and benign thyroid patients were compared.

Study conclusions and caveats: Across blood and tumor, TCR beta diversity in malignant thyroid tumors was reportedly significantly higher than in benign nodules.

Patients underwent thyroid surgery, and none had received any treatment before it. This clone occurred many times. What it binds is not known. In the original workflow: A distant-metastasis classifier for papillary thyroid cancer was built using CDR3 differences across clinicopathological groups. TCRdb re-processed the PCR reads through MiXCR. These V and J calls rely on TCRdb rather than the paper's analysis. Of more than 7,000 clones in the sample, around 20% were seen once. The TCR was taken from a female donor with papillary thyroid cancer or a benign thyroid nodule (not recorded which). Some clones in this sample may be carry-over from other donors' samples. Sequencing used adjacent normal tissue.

CDR3 nucleotide sequence: TGTGCCAGCAGCTTGGAACCAGAGACCCAGTACTTC. It translates to CASSLEPETQYF. The V gene is TRBV5-4, the J gene TRBJ2-5; D not resolved. This CDR3 is 12 amino acids long. V was trimmed by 0 bases and J by 4 bases, leaving 4 bases between them. Germline loops: CDR1 SGHNT, CDR2 YYREEE (reference sequence).